Listed below are T cell receptor beta chains from one sample, sequenced in a study of blood T cells in healthy people across ages. Each CDR3 protein gets one entry after TCRdb re-called the 5' RACE reads with MiXCR. The profile shows some 760,000 distinct CDR3 sequences, 20% to 25% of them singletons. These data were also filed under a second study, of T cells of mothers and their children.

Sequencing was done on a sample of blood. These receptors all come from a boy aged 5 to 17 in good health. Each CDR3 is given with its conserved first and last residue. Each record gives: J gene, V gene, CDR3 protein.

TRBJ1-3	TRBV4-3	CASSQDNGVVGNTIYF
TRBJ2-5	TRBV2	CASNKQGRQETQYF
TRBJ2-2	TRBV28	CASSGTSGSLTGELFF
TRBJ2-7	TRBV27	CASSLSYRRGYYEQYF
TRBJ2-5	TRBV28	CASSLWDRGFETQYF
TRBJ2-1	TRBV9	CASSEALGQYNEQFF
TRBJ2-4	TRBV29-1	CSVVLGQGSGIQHF
TRBJ2-1	TRBV7-9	CASSPQGYNEQFF
TRBJ2-5	TRBV7-2	CASSPGTGGTETQCF
TRBJ2-1	TRBV29-1	CSVEGIREQFF
TRBJ2-7	TRBV7-2	CASSSLIGTAAGEQYF
TRBJ2-1	TRBV3-1	CASSDVIWLPQETQYF
TRBJ1-5	TRBV6-2/TRBV6-3	CASSVPPGAPARANQPQHF
TRBJ2-1	TRBV5-1	CASSFRTSGYNEQFF
TRBJ2-7	TRBV12-3/TRBV12-4	CASSLGGWDEQYF
TRBJ2-2	TRBV6-5	CASSSGRQGPGELFF
NA	TRBV27	CASRPTGTGEQYF
TRBJ2-1	TRBV7-3	CASSLGGTRKFF
NA	TRBV7-9	CASSDRDRDVNEQFF
TRBJ1-1	TRBV7-9	CASSLESGGDTEAFF
TRBJ2-2	TRBV5-1	CASNRDANTGELFF
TRBJ1-2	TRBV29-1	CSVVDRGYTF
TRBJ2-7	TRBV6-5	CASSSPGQGNSYEQYF
NA	TRBV10-3	CAISGLAGYNEQFF
TRBJ1-2	TRBV3-1	CASSQGQTHYGYTF
TRBJ1-1	TRBV7-9	CASSLEGEGAGTEAFF
TRBJ2-1	TRBV20-1	CRLAGDNEQFF
TRBJ2-7	TRBV18	CASSPGQGPGEEQYF
TRBJ2-3	TRBV29-1	CSVLGESTDTQYF
TRBJ2-3	TRBV27	CASSVKGTDTQYF
NA	TRBV21-1	CASSEPLGKQTYEQYF
TRBJ2-6	TRBV6-1	CASNPPSGANVLTF
TRBJ1-4	TRBV7-9	CASSFGQGEEKLFF
TRBJ2-1	TRBV4-1	CASSLSGTSGYNEQFF
TRBJ2-7	TRBV7-8	CASSSWDREHEQYF